This T cell receptor (beta chain) came from a study of T cells in localized non-small cell lung cancer. Study observations and caveats: Tumor showed lower T cell clonality than uninvolved adjacent lung, where it was highest. Elevated blood T cell density was associated with longer overall survival.

With regard to this clone: What it recognizes is unknown.

The V end was cut by 0 bases, the J end by 0 bases, with 11 bases between. Germline CDR1 is MNHEY and CDR2 is SMNVEV (reference sequence). CDR3 length: 16 amino acids. Method: immunoSEQ multiplex PCR; TCRdb's copy keeps in-frame clones and lacks some. The repertoire has 70,000 to 95,000 clones, roughly 90% of them found once; the top ten carry roughly 3.9%. This chain connects TRBV27 to TRBJ1-1; D perhaps matches TRBD1 (5 bases). The sequence was obtained from a woman aged 40 to 75 with stage II squamous cell lung carcinoma. The specimen was PBMCs, collected before any cancer treatment. CDR3 DNA: TGTGCCAGCAGTTTATCGGTACGGGGCTTGAACACTGAAGCTTTCTTT. Protein: CASSLSVRGLNTEAFF.